This entry lists 31 T cell receptor beta chains sequenced from one sample in a study of blood T cells in healthy people across ages. The use of a sample-barcoded 5' primer and a J-beta primer mix characterized a second PCR of 7 to 11 cycles. One entry per CDR3 protein results from TCRdb running MiXCR on the 5' RACE reads. This sample yields some 1 million distinct CDR3 sequences, of which around 43% are seen a single time; 18% belongs to the top ten. Sequencing was done on a sample of blood. The receptors derive from an older woman in good health.

This chain links TRBV27 with TRBJ2-7, with 7 positions matching TRBD1. CDR1 MNHEY and CDR2 SMNVEV come from the germline V gene (reference sequence). The CDR3 has 13 residues. Trimming removed 6 bases from V and 4 bases from J; junction bases left unmatched: 6. This chain's CDR3 is CASSRQGRYEQYF. The CDR3 nucleotides read TGTGCCAGCAGCCGACAGGGTCGATACGAGCAGTACTTC.

The V gene is TRBV3-1, the J gene TRBJ2-1; D is ambiguous. The CDR3 runs to 15 residues. V was pared by 0 bases and J by 4 bases, with 10 bases between. Looked up from germline, CDR1 is LGHDT and CDR2 is YNNKEL (reference sequence). The CDR3 sequence: CASSQDNRKYNEQFF. The DNA for the CDR3 is TGTGCCAGCAGCCAAGATAATCGGAAGTACAATGAGCAGTTCTTC.

V and J are TRBV5-1 and TRBJ2-1, with 13 bases identical to TRBD2. The germline CDR1 and CDR2 sequences are SGHRS and YFSETQ. With 4 bases clipped from V and 7 bases from J, the junction kept 5 bases outside the gene matches. The CDR3 covers 15 residues. In nucleotides, the CDR3 is TGCGCCAGCAGCCAGGGACTAGCGGGAATGAATGAGCAGTTCTTC. Translating gives CASSQGLAGMNEQFF.

This clonotype was detected only a few times. The chain couples TRBV10-3 to TRBJ2-3; 9 bases fit TRBD2. The CDR3 is made up of 16 amino acids. With 0 bases clipped from V and 1 base from J, the junction kept 2 bases outside the gene matches. Per germline, CDR1 ENHRY and CDR2 SYGVKD. The CDR3 here is CAISESRTSGTDTQYF. The DNA for the CDR3 is TGTGCCATCAGTGAGTCGAGGACTAGCGGCACAGATACGCAGTATTTT.

The sample holds a few counts of this clonotype. This rearrangement joins TRBV18 to TRBJ2-3; no reliable D call. The V end was cut by 2 bases, the J end by 4 bases, with 4 bases between. The length of the CDR3 is 12 residues. The germline CDR1 and CDR2 sequences are KGHSH and LQKENI. The CDR3, as DNA: TGTGCCAGCTCACCAATGGCAGATACGCAGTATTTT. Translating gives CASSPMADTQYF.

In this sample, this clonotype turned up many times. This clone may be a read error of a much larger clone one base away. The V and J genes are TRBV29-1 and TRBJ2-7; D possibly corresponds to TRBD1 (5 bases). Germline lookup yields CDR1 SQVTM and CDR2 ANQGSEA. The CDR3 is made up of 11 amino acids. CDR3 in DNA: TGCAGCGGTGAAGATCCAGGGGAGCAGTACTTC. Translation gives CSGEDPGEQYF.

J is TRBJ1-2 and V is TRBV12-3 or TRBV12-4; D is unresolved. The CDR3 runs 14 residues. With 3 bases removed from V and 2 bases from J, the gap between germline ends came to 10 bases. The CDR3 spells CASSFSLGNYGYTF. The CDR3 coding sequence is TGTGCCAGCAGTTTTAGTTTGGGGAACTATGGCTACACCTTC.

This chain joins TRBV12-3 or TRBV12-4 and TRBJ2-5, with 8 bases matching TRBD1. V dropped 4 bases and J dropped 3; count of bases not matched to a gene: 10. This CDR3 is built from 16 residues. Here the CDR3 reads CASSSYQGAGEETQYF. The CDR3 DNA sequence: TGTGCCAGCAGTTCCTACCAGGGGGCCGGTGAAGAGACCCAGTACTTC.

The chain carries TRBV12-3 or TRBV12-4 and TRBJ2-1; D unresolved. CDR3 length: 12 amino acids. V shed 4 bases and J shed 9 bases, with 10 bases lying between them. The CDR3 coding sequence is TGTGCCAGCAGTTCAGTGGCAGGTGAGCAGTTCTTC. Translated: CASSSVAGEQFF.

On this clonotype: At one of its ends the junction is not consistent with the germline gene, which may arise from a read error. CDR3 amino acids: CASSLDTGSMYELYF. CDR3 nucleotide sequence: TGCGCCAGCAGCTTGGATACAGGGAGCATGTACGAGCTGTACTTC. The chain joins TRBV5-1 to TRBJ2-7; tentatively, D is TRBD1 (6 bases). Per germline, CDR1 SGHRS and CDR2 YFSETQ. The CDR3 has 15 amino acids.

The chain recombines TRBV6-2 or TRBV6-3 with TRBJ1-2; no firm D call. The CDR3 runs 16 residues. Germline V gene data show CDR1 as MNHEY and CDR2 as SVGEGT. Deletions cut 6 bases from V and 4 bases from J, with 21 bases between. The CDR3 DNA follows: TGTGCCAGCAGACTAAGCCCCGGACTGGACCTCTATGGCTACACCTTC. This codes for CASRLSPGLDLYGYTF.

This chain uses TRBV3-1 with TRBJ2-4, with 10 nucleotides matching TRBD2. Germline V gives CDR1 LGHDT, CDR2 YNNKEL (reference sequence). The V segment lost 2 bases and the J segment 13 bases; nucleotides outside the gene matches: 14. The CDR3 has 16 residues. This CDR3 is CASSQYGLAVYNEQYF. As DNA, the CDR3 is TGTGCCAGCAGCCAATATGGACTAGCGGTTTACAATGAGCAGTACTTC. The entire variable domain, with the rest obtained from reference TRBV3-1 and TRBJ2-4, is as follows: DTAVSQTPKYLVTQMGNDKSIKCEQNLGHDTMYWYKQDSKKFLKIMFSYNNKELIINETVPNRFSPKSPDKAHLNLHINSLELGDSAVYFCASSQYGLAVYNEQYFGAGTRLSVL.

The table lists this clonotype with a few counts. The chain uses TRBV7-3 and TRBJ2-3; weak D call: TRBD2 (6 bases). Germline V gene data show CDR1 as SGHTA and CDR2 as FQGTGA. CDR3 length: 15 amino acids. The V end was cut by 4 bases, the J end by 1 base, with 12 bases between. The CDR3 bases are TGTGCCAGCAGCTCCGCCCCGGGGGGCACAGATACGCAGTATTTT. Its protein is CASSSAPGGTDTQYF.

The table lists this clonotype with many counts. At one end, the junction sequence differs from germline, possibly due to a read error. The chain links TRBV5-1 to TRBJ2-7, with D perhaps assigned TRBD1 or TRBD2 (5 bases each). The germline V gene has CDR1 SGHRS and CDR2 YFSETQ. There are 12 residues in the CDR3. The chain's CDR3 is CASSGGPYEQYF. CDR3 in DNA: TGTGCCAGCAGTGGGGGTCCCTACGAGCAGTACTTC.

The V and J genes are TRBV10-3 and TRBJ2-1; TRBD2 agrees at 15 bases. The J call may be incorrect, as the DNA end agrees better with TRBJ2-7. Germline CDR1 reads ENHRY; CDR2 reads SYGVKD. The CDR3 is 21 amino acids. In DNA, the CDR3 is TGTGCCATCAACCCGGGACAGGGACGGACTAGCGGGAGGGCCCCTTACAATGAGCAGTACTTC. It yields the protein CAINPGQGRTSGRAPYNEQYF.

This clonotype was seen a handful of times. The chain has TRBV13 and TRBJ2-1, with a possible D match to TRBD1 (5 bases). The V end was cut by 3 bases, the J end by 6 bases, with 12 bases between. The CDR3 contains 14 residues. Germline loops: CDR1 PRHDT, CDR2 FYEKMQ (reference sequence). The CDR3 DNA sequence: TGTGCCAGCAGCTTTGGGGCGACGGGCAATGAGCAGTTCTTC. Translation: CASSFGATGNEQFF.

In its sample, this clonotype was seen a few times. The genes are TRBV2 and TRBJ2-5, with 13 bases that match TRBD2. V was clipped by 9 bases and J by 11 bases; unmatched bases: 21. This CDR3 has 17 amino acids. Germline V gene sequence: CDR1 SNHLY, CDR2 FYNNEI. Here the CDR3 DNA reads TGTGCCAGTGGTAAAGGGACTAGCGGGATCAAAGGCAATGAGCAGTACTTC. This translates into CASGKGTSGIKGNEQYF.

The gene calls are TRBV30 and TRBJ2-7; D is ambiguous. CDR1 is GTSNPN, CDR2 SVGIG, per germline (reference sequence). V shed 4 bases and J shed 1 base, with 8 bases lying between them. CDR3 length: 12 amino acids. CDR3 bases: TGTGCCTGGACTGGGGTATCCTACGAGCAGTACTTC. Its protein product is CAWTGVSYEQYF.

The chain has TRBV6-5 and TRBJ1-2, with D possibly TRBD1 on 6 matching bases. The germline V gene encodes CDR1 MNHEY and CDR2 SVGAGI. The V end lost 1 base, the J end lost 0 bases, and 15 bases lay between the germline ends. The CDR3 sequence is 17 residues long. The CDR3 sequence is CASSYLQGLFSNYGYTF. As DNA, the CDR3 is TGTGCCAGCAGTTACTTGCAGGGGTTATTTTCTAACTATGGCTACACCTTC.

J is TRBJ2-3 and V is TRBV20-1, with TRBD2 matching over 13 bases. V trimming: 6 bases; J trimming: 3 bases; junction bases outside the gene matches: 6. The CDR3 is made up of 15 amino acids. Germline assignment: CDR1 DFQATT and CDR2 SNEGSKA (reference sequence). The CDR3 nucleotides are TGCAGTGCAGGGGGGACTAGCGGGAAAACAGATACGCAGTATTTT. It translates to CSAGGTSGKTDTQYF.

Note on this clonotype: It may be a read error: a sequence one base away is much more abundant. This sequence joins TRBV3-1 and TRBJ2-1; 9 bases line up with TRBD2. This CDR3 region has 16 residues. Per germline, CDR1 LGHDT and CDR2 YNNKEL (reference sequence). CDR3 protein: CVSSQDGLATSNEQFF. The CDR3 nucleotides are TGTGTCAGCAGCCAAGACGGACTAGCGACATCCAATGAGCAGTTCTTC.

The chain combines TRBV28 with TRBJ1-1; a possible D gene is TRBD1 (6 bases). With 2 bases removed from V and 8 bases from J, the gap between germline ends came to 18 bases. This CDR3 comprises 15 residues. CDR1 and CDR2 from the germline V gene are MDHEN and SYDVKM. In DNA form, the CDR3 reads TGTGCCAGCAGTTTAGGGGGCACGGGGTTGCGAGAAGCTTTCTTT. It yields the protein CASSLGGTGLREAFF. The full variable domain, completed using reference TRBV28 and TRBJ1-1, is DVKVTQSSRYLVKRTGEKVFLECVQDMDHENMFWYRQDPGLGLRLIYFSYDVKMKEKGDIPEGYSVSREKKERFSLILESASTNQTSMYLCASSLGGTGLREAFFGQGTRLTVV.

The table lists this clonotype with a count of one. The chain recombines TRBV27 with TRBJ2-3; tentatively, D is TRBD1 or TRBD2 (5 bases each). Looked up from germline, CDR1 is MNHEY and CDR2 is SMNVEV (reference sequence). This CDR3 has 17 amino acids. V lost 6 bases and J lost 1, with 20 bases in between. The CDR3 nucleotides read TGTGCCAGCAGCCCCGAAGTTGGGGGTCTGGGCACAGATACGCAGTATTTT. Protein: CASSPEVGGLGTDTQYF.

The CDR3: CSARRLAEQETQYF. CDR3 sequence (DNA): TGCAGTGCTAGGCGACTAGCGGAACAAGAGACCCAGTACTTC. The gene calls are TRBV20-1 and TRBJ2-5, with TRBD2 identical over 9 bases. Trimming cost V 3 bases and J 2 bases; bases outside gene matches: 4. This CDR3 contains 14 residues. Per germline, CDR1 DFQATT and CDR2 SNEGSKA (reference sequence).

This clonotype occurred a few times. The gene calls are TRBV25-1 and TRBJ2-1, with 8 bases lining up with TRBD1. The ends lost 2 bases at V and 8 bases at J; junction bases unmatched: 5. Germline V CDR1 and CDR2: MGHDK, SYGVNS. CDR3 length: 14 residues. CDR3 DNA sequence: TGTGCCAGCAGTGAAGGTACAGGGGGGTATGAGCAGTTCTTC. Encoded protein: CASSEGTGGYEQFF.

The gene calls are TRBV5-6 and TRBJ2-1; perhaps TRBD2 as D (6 bases). The CDR3 is 15 residues long. The germline gives CDR1 SGHDT, CDR2 YYEEEE. V lost 4 bases to trimming and J lost 3 bases, with 14 bases between them. The CDR3 DNA reads as TGTGCCAGCAGCAGCATAGGGACTGGCTACAATGAGCAGTTCTTC. This gives the protein CASSSIGTGYNEQFF.

This clonotype has more than one count but fewer than ten. The chain joins TRBV5-1 to TRBJ2-3; TRBD1 is a possible D gene (6 bases). CDR3 length equals 14 residues. Germline loops: CDR1 SGHRS, CDR2 YFSETQ. V lost 6 bases and J lost 2, with 13 bases in between. CDR3 coding DNA: TGCGCCAGCAACCGGGACATCCCCACAGATACGCAGTATTTT. Amino acid sequence: CASNRDIPTDTQYF.

This clonotype was recorded only once. The chain joins TRBV5-1 to TRBJ2-1; TRBD1 aligns across 8 bases. With V trimmed by 3 bases and J by 5 bases, 10 bases remained unmatched. From germline, CDR1 is SGHRS and CDR2 YFSETQ. This CDR3 spans 16 amino acids. CDR3 region: CASSSYRGLEHNEQFF. The DNA of the CDR3 is TGCGCCAGCAGCTCATACAGGGGGTTGGAGCACAATGAGCAGTTCTTC.

The chain has TRBV4-2 and TRBJ1-1, with a weak D call TRBD1 (5 bases). The CDR3 consists of 15 residues. The V gene's germline CDR1 is LGHNA and CDR2 YNFKEQ. The V end was cut by 4 bases, the J end by 3 bases, with 15 bases between. Written as DNA, the CDR3 is TGTGCCAGCAGCCCGACAGTCTCGGGGGACACTGAAGCTTTCTTT. This codes for CASSPTVSGDTEAFF.

This clonotype was observed at least ten times. The J gene is TRBJ2-1, the V gene TRBV20-1; 11 bases line up with TRBD2. The germline gives CDR1 DFQATT, CDR2 SNEGSKA (reference sequence). V gave up 1 base and J gave up 6 bases; unmatched junction bases: 5. The CDR3 is 15 residues long. This chain's CDR3 is CSARAIAGGSNEQFF. CDR3 coding DNA: TGCAGTGCTAGAGCCATAGCGGGAGGGAGCAATGAGCAGTTCTTC.

V and J are TRBV27 and TRBJ1-2; TRBD1 matches at 7 bases. Trimming took 5 bases from V and 4 from J; bases not matched to a gene: 10. In germline, CDR1 is MNHEY, CDR2 SMNVEV (reference sequence). This CDR3 has 15 amino acids. In DNA, the CDR3 is TGTGCCAGCAGTCGGCGCCGGGACAGCGCCTATGGCTACACCTTC. Translating it yields CASSRRRDSAYGYTF.